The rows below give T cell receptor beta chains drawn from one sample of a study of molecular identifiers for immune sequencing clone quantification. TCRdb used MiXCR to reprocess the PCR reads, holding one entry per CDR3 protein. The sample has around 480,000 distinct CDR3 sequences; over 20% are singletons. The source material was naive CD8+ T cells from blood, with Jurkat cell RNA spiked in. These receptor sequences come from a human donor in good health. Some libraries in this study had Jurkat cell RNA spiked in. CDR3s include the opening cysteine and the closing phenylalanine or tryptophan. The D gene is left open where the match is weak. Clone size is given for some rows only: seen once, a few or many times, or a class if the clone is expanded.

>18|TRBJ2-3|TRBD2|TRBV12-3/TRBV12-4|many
CASSSSRSGGSLGDTQYF
TGTGCCAGCAGTTCTAGTCGGAGCGGGGGCTCCCTGGGCGATACGCAGTATTTT
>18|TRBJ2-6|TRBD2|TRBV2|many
CASSESSGTGAGANVLTF
TGTGCCAGCAGCGAGTCTAGCGGGACTGGGGCTGGGGCCAACGTCCTGACTTTC
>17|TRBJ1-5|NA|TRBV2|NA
CASSVWGGGYSNQPQHF
TGTGCCAGCAGTGTATGGGGCGGAGGGTATAGCAATCAGCCCCAGCATTTT
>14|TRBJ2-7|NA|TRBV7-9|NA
CASSQPALTYEQYF
TGTGCCAGCAGCCAGCCGGCACTTACCTACGAGCAGTACTTC
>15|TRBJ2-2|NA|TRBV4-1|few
CASSQATGRTGELFF
TGCGCCAGCAGCCAGGCTACAGGACGCACCGGGGAGCTGTTTTTT
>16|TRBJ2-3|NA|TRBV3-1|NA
CASSQDRVTRGDTQYF
TGTGCCAGCAGCCAAGATCGGGTGACGAGAGGGGATACGCAGTATTTT
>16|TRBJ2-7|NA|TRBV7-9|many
CASSLARGDRAYEQYF
TGTGCCAGCAGCTTAGCGCGGGGGGACAGGGCCTACGAGCAGTACTTC
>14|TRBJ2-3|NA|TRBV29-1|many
CSVENDASTDTQYF
TGCAGCGTTGAAAATGACGCTAGCACAGATACGCAGTATTTT
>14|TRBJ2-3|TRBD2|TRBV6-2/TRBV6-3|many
CASSYAGGPDTQYF
TGTGCCAGCAGTTATGCGGGAGGGCCGGATACGCAGTATTTT
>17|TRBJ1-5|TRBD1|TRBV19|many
CASNPTGGGYSNQPQHF
TGTGCCAGTAATCCGACAGGGGGTGGATATAGCAATCAGCCCCAGCATTTT